Below, one TCR beta chain is given with its context. No antigen is known for it. Stable disease denoted Graves' hyperthyroidism without ophthalmopathy progression within 18 months. Germline trimming cut 6 bases from V and 6 bases from J; bases unmatched to any gene: 6. The CDR3 sequence is 13 residues long. The germline CDR1 and CDR2 sequences are DFQATT and SNEGSKA (reference sequence). This sample is part of a study of T cells in Graves' hyperthyroidism and ophthalmopathy. Amplification yielded TCR beta CDR3 regions, with RNA transcripts as the source. Carried out on the TCR CDR3, a first-round RT-PCR used the HTBI primer set. A single record per CDR3 protein comes from TCRdb applying MiXCR to the multiplex PCR reads. This table holds some 210,000 distinct CDR3 sequences, 17% found once. The study's findings and limits: Blood samples included most of the expanded thyroid clonotypes exceeding 0.001. Ophthalmopathy and stable hyperthyroidism were told apart by a 13 V-J model.

The chain couples TRBV20-1 to TRBJ2-3; 10 nucleotides align to TRBD1. Material for sequencing was blood. The receptor was derived from a man aged 50 or older with Graves' hyperthyroidism. The CDR3 region is CSAKTGGIDTQYF. The CDR3 region has the DNA TGCAGTGCCAAGACAGGGGGCATCGATACGCAGTATTTT.